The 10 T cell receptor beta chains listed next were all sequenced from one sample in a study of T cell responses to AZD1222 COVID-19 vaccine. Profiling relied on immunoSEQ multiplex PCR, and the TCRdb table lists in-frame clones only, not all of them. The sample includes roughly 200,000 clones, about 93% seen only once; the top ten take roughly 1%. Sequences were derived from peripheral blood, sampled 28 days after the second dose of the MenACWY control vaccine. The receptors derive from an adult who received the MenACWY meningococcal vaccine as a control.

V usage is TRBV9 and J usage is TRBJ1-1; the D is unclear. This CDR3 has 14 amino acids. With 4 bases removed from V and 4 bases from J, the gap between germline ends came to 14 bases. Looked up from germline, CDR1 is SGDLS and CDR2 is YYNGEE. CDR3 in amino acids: CASSPSGRSTEAFF. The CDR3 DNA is TGTGCCAGCAGCCCCTCGGGCCGGTCCACTGAAGCTTTCTTT.

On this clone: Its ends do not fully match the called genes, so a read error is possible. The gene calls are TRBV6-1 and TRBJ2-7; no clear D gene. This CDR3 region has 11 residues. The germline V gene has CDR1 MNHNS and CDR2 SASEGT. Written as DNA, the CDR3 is TGTGCCAGCAGTGAAGTTGTACGTCGGGACTTC. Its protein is CASSEVVRRDF.

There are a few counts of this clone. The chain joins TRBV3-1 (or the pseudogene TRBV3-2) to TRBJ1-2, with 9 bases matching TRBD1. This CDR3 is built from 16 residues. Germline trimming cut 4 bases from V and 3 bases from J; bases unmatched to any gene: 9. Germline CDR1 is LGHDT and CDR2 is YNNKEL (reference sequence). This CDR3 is CASSPTTGGAYYGYTF. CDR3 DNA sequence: TGTGCCAGCAGCCCGACAACAGGGGGCGCGTACTATGGCTACACCTTC.

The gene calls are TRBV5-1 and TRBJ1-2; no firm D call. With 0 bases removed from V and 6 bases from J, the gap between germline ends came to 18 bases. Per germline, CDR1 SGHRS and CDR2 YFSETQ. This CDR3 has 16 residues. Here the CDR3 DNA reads TGCGCCAGCAGCTTGGTAGCGGGAGGACCCCAGGATGGCTACACCTTC. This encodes CASSLVAGGPQDGYTF.

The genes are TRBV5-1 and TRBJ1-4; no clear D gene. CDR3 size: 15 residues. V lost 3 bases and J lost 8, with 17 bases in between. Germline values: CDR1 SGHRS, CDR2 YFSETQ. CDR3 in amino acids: CASSSEGMFGEKLFF. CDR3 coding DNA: TGCGCCAGCAGCTCCGAGGGCATGTTTGGGGAAAAACTGTTTTTT.

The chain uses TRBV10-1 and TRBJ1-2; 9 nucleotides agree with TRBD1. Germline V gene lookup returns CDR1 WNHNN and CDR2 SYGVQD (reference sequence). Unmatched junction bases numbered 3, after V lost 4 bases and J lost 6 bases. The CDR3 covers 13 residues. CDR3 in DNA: TGCGCCAGCAGTGCTTGGACAGGGGATGGCTACACCTTC. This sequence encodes CASSAWTGDGYTF.

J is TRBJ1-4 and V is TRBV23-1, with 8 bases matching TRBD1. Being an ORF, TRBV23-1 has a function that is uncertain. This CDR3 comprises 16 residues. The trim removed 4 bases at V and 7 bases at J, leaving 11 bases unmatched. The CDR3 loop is CASSPHGDRLSEKLFF. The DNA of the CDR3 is TGCGCCAGCAGTCCCCACGGGGACAGGCTGAGTGAAAAACTGTTTTTT.

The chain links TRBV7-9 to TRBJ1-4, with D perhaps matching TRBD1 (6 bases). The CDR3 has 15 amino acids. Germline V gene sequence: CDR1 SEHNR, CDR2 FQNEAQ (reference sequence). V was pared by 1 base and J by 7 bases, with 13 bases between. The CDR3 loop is CASSLGGALSEKLFF. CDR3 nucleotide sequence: TGTGCCAGCAGCTTAGGGGGGGCACTATCTGAAAAACTGTTTTTT.

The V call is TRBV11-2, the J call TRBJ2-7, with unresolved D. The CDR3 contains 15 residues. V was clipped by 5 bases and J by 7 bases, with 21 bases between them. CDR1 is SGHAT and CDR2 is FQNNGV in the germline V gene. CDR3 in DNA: TGTGCCAGCAGCCCAGTCCCCAGGATTTCGAAGGAGCAGTACTTC. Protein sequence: CASSPVPRISKEQYF.

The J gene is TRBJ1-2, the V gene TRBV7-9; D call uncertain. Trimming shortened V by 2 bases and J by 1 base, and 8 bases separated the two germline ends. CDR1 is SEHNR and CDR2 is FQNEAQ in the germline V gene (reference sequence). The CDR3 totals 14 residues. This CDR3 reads CASSLHQLNYGYTF. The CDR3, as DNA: TGTGCCAGCAGCTTACATCAGCTTAACTATGGCTACACCTTC. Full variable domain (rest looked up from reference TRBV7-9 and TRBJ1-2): DTGVSQNPRHKITKRGQNVTFRCDPISEHNRLYWYRQTLGQGPEFLTYFQNEAQLEKSRLLSDRFSAERPKGSFSTLEIQRTEQGDSAMYLCASSLHQLNYGYTFGSGTRLTVV.